A selection of T cell receptor beta chains follows, all from one sample in a study of patients and donors after allogeneic stem cell transplantation. TCRdb processed the RT-PCR reads anew with MiXCR; each CDR3 protein has one entry. The table lists around 170,000 distinct CDR3 sequences, roughly 22% of them singletons, with 26% in the top ten. The specimen sequenced was blood, either unsorted or a sorted T cell fraction (not recorded which). The receptors shown here come from a human donor who was either an allogeneic HSCT recipient or a stem cell or donor lymphocyte infusion donor (not recorded which). It is not recorded whose cells these are; they may come from a transplant donor. CDR3s include the opening cysteine and the closing phenylalanine or tryptophan. D genes are given only for firm matches. The size of a clone is reported for some rows only, either as once, few or many, or as a class for expanded clones.

len: 15
v_gene: TRBV7-9
d_gene: NA
j_gene: TRBJ2-2
abundance: few
CDR3aa: CASTPAQANTGELFF
CDR3nt: TGTGCCAGCACCCCGGCACAGGCGAACACCGGGGAGCTGTTTTTT

len: 11
v_gene: TRBV7-9
d_gene: NA
j_gene: TRBJ2-1
abundance: few
CDR3aa: CASSPAHEQFF
CDR3nt: TGTGCCAGCAGCCCAGCCCATGAGCAGTTCTTC

len: 14
v_gene: TRBV7-8
d_gene: NA
j_gene: TRBJ2-1
abundance: NA
CDR3aa: CASSLGGSRNEQFF
CDR3nt: TGTGCCAGCAGCTTAGGAGGGAGTCGAAATGAGCAGTTCTTC

len: 13
v_gene: TRBV12-3/TRBV12-4
d_gene: NA
j_gene: TRBJ2-3
abundance: NA
CDR3aa: CASAGRASDTQYF
CDR3nt: TGTGCCAGCGCCGGGAGAGCTTCAGATACGCAGTATTTT

len: 15
v_gene: TRBV7-3
d_gene: NA
j_gene: TRBJ2-1
abundance: once
CDR3aa: CASSRLGETYNEQFF
CDR3nt: TGTGCCAGCAGCCGATTGGGGGAAACCTACAATGAGCAGTTCTTC

len: 13
v_gene: TRBV20-1
d_gene: TRBD1
j_gene: TRBJ1-5
abundance: few
CDR3aa: CSADRESNQPQHF
CDR3nt: TGCAGTGCTGACAGGGAGAGCAATCAGCCCCAGCATTTT

len: 15
v_gene: TRBV20-1
d_gene: TRBD2
j_gene: TRBJ2-3
abundance: few
CDR3aa: CSALALAGPTDTQYF
CDR3nt: TGCAGTGCTCTTGCACTAGCGGGCCCTACAGATACGCAGTATTTT

len: 14
v_gene: TRBV20-1
d_gene: NA
j_gene: TRBJ2-1
abundance: few
CDR3aa: CSARVPRSYNEQFF
CDR3nt: TGCAGTGCTAGAGTACCGCGCTCCTACAATGAGCAGTTCTTC

len: 13
v_gene: TRBV30
d_gene: NA
j_gene: TRBJ1-2
abundance: few
CDR3aa: CAWSVGQMGGYTF
CDR3nt: TGTGCCTGGAGTGTAGGACAGATGGGGGGCTACACCTTC

len: 12
v_gene: TRBV20-1
d_gene: NA
j_gene: TRBJ1-2
abundance: few
CDR3aa: CSADGGAYGYTF
CDR3nt: TGCAGTGCCGACGGGGGTGCCTATGGCTACACCTTC

len: 14
v_gene: TRBV12-3/TRBV12-4
d_gene: TRBD1
j_gene: TRBJ1-2
abundance: NA
CDR3aa: CASSSTDRDFGYTF
CDR3nt: TGTGCCAGCAGTTCTACGGACAGGGACTTTGGCTACACCTTC

len: 16
v_gene: TRBV11-2
d_gene: NA
j_gene: TRBJ1-4
abundance: few
CDR3aa: CASSLSVLGPNEKLFF
CDR3nt: TGTGCCAGCAGCTTATCCGTTTTGGGCCCTAATGAAAAACTGTTTTTT

len: 14
v_gene: TRBV20-1
d_gene: NA
j_gene: TRBJ2-7
abundance: NA
CDR3aa: CSAAHPISSYEQYF
CDR3nt: TGCAGTGCTGCCCACCCTATTAGCTCCTACGAGCAGTACTTC

len: 14
v_gene: TRBV6-2/TRBV6-3
d_gene: TRBD2
j_gene: TRBJ2-1
abundance: NA
CDR3aa: CASSLAGVSNEQFF
CDR3nt: TGTGCCAGCAGCTTAGCGGGAGTGTCAAATGAGCAGTTCTTC

len: 14
v_gene: TRBV29-1
d_gene: NA
j_gene: TRBJ2-1
abundance: NA
CDR3aa: CSAGGGGRYNEQFF
CDR3nt: TGCAGCGCCGGAGGCGGGGGCCGGTACAATGAGCAGTTCTTC

len: 13
v_gene: TRBV29-1
d_gene: TRBD1
j_gene: TRBJ2-7
abundance: NA
CDR3aa: CSVWTGYTYEQYF
CDR3nt: TGCAGCGTTTGGACAGGCTATACCTACGAGCAGTACTTC

len: 17
v_gene: TRBV7-6
d_gene: TRBD1
j_gene: TRBJ1-6
abundance: NA
CDR3aa: CASSFSRDRRQGSPLHF
CDR3nt: TGTGCCAGCAGCTTTAGCCGGGACAGACGCCAGGGCTCACCCCTCCACTTT

len: 16
v_gene: TRBV5-1
d_gene: NA
j_gene: TRBJ1-1
abundance: few
CDR3aa: CASSPGTARGDTEAFF
CDR3nt: TGCGCCAGCAGCCCGGGAACTGCCCGGGGGGACACTGAAGCTTTCTTT

len: 15
v_gene: TRBV27
d_gene: NA
j_gene: TRBJ1-2
abundance: NA
CDR3aa: CASSPFRTANYGYTF
CDR3nt: TGTGCCAGCAGTCCATTCCGGACAGCTAACTATGGCTACACCTTC

len: 12
v_gene: TRBV7-2
d_gene: NA
j_gene: TRBJ2-2
abundance: NA
CDR3aa: CASRRPTGELFF
CDR3nt: TGTGCCAGCCGTAGGCCCACCGGGGAGCTGTTTTTT

len: 9
v_gene: TRBV2
d_gene: NA
j_gene: TRBJ2-3
abundance: NA
CDR3aa: CASTYTQYF
CDR3nt: TGTGCCAGCACCTATACGCAGTATTTT

len: 17
v_gene: TRBV7-8
d_gene: NA
j_gene: TRBJ1-6
abundance: NA
CDR3aa: CASSLGRVQGYNSPLHF
CDR3nt: TGTGCCAGCAGCTTAGGGAGGGTACAGGGATATAATTCACCCCTCCACTTT

len: 16
v_gene: TRBV2
d_gene: TRBD1
j_gene: TRBJ2-6
abundance: NA
CDR3aa: CASSRTGSSGANVLTF
CDR3nt: TGTGCCAGCAGCCGGACAGGGTCCTCTGGGGCCAACGTCCTGACTTTC

len: 13
v_gene: TRBV2
d_gene: NA
j_gene: TRBJ1-2
abundance: NA
CDR3aa: CASMETEDYGYTF
CDR3nt: TGTGCCAGCATGGAAACTGAAGATTATGGCTACACCTTC

len: 18
v_gene: TRBV10-3
d_gene: TRBD1
j_gene: TRBJ1-1
abundance: many
CDR3aa: CAIKGRGDRGQWSTEAFF
CDR3nt: TGTGCCATCAAGGGCCGTGGGGACAGGGGGCAGTGGAGCACTGAAGCTTTCTTT

len: 16
v_gene: TRBV7-9
d_gene: TRBD2
j_gene: TRBJ2-2
abundance: few
CDR3aa: CASSLGLAGPAGELFF
CDR3nt: TGTGCCAGCAGCCTGGGACTAGCGGGGCCCGCCGGGGAGCTGTTTTTT

len: 15
v_gene: TRBV20-1
d_gene: TRBD1
j_gene: TRBJ2-7
abundance: few
CDR3aa: CSARAGTGGAYEQYF
CDR3nt: TGCAGTGCTAGGGCCGGGACAGGGGGCGCCTACGAGCAGTACTTC

len: 12
v_gene: TRBV10-3
d_gene: NA
j_gene: TRBJ2-7
abundance: NA
CDR3aa: CAISGDTFEQYF
CDR3nt: TGTGCCATCAGTGGGGACACCTTCGAGCAGTACTTC

len: 14
v_gene: TRBV20-1
d_gene: TRBD1
j_gene: TRBJ1-5
abundance: few
CDR3aa: CSAMTGQGAQPQHF
CDR3nt: TGCAGTGCTATGACCGGACAGGGGGCTCAGCCCCAGCATTTT

len: 16
v_gene: TRBV12-3/TRBV12-4
d_gene: NA
j_gene: TRBJ2-3
abundance: few
CDR3aa: CASSLTSLASTDTQYF
CDR3nt: TGTGCCAGCAGTTTAACGTCCCTTGCTAGCACAGATACGCAGTATTTT

len: 17
v_gene: TRBV6-5
d_gene: TRBD2
j_gene: TRBJ2-2
abundance: NA
CDR3aa: CASSYSVTSGNTGELFF
CDR3nt: TGTGCCAGCAGTTACTCGGTGACTAGCGGGAACACCGGGGAGCTGTTTTTT

len: 16
v_gene: TRBV6-1
d_gene: TRBD2
j_gene: TRBJ2-1
abundance: once
CDR3aa: CASNEIAGVTYNEQFF
CDR3nt: TGTGCCAGCAATGAAATAGCGGGAGTGACCTACAATGAGCAGTTCTTC

len: 14
v_gene: TRBV20-1
d_gene: TRBD2
j_gene: TRBJ2-1
abundance: NA
CDR3aa: CSASAAGVNNEQFF
CDR3nt: TGCAGTGCTAGCGCAGCGGGAGTGAACAATGAGCAGTTCTTC

len: 15
v_gene: TRBV5-1
d_gene: NA
j_gene: TRBJ1-3
abundance: many
CDR3aa: CASSLGDISGNTIYF
CDR3nt: TGCGCCAGCAGCTTGGGGGACATCTCTGGAAACACCATATATTTT

len: 16
v_gene: TRBV19
d_gene: NA
j_gene: TRBJ2-1
abundance: NA
CDR3aa: CASSSGPASWDDEQFF
CDR3nt: TGTGCCAGTAGTTCGGGACCAGCGTCCTGGGACGATGAGCAGTTCTTC

len: 14
v_gene: TRBV5-1
d_gene: TRBD1
j_gene: TRBJ1-1
abundance: NA
CDR3aa: CASSLESDRGNAFF
CDR3nt: TGCGCCAGCAGCTTGGAATCTGACAGGGGGAATGCTTTCTTT

len: 17
v_gene: TRBV9
d_gene: TRBD1
j_gene: TRBJ2-7
abundance: NA
CDR3aa: CASSGSLRQGKLYEQYF
CDR3nt: TGTGCCAGCAGCGGTTCACTAAGACAGGGGAAACTCTACGAGCAGTACTTC

len: 13
v_gene: TRBV20-1
d_gene: TRBD2
j_gene: TRBJ2-7
abundance: few
CDR3aa: CSCLSGGTDEQYF
CDR3nt: TGCAGTTGCCTTAGCGGGGGGACCGACGAGCAGTACTTC